The 9 T cell receptor beta chains listed next were all sequenced from one sample in a study of shared clonotypes between healthy human individuals. Libraries were prepared by immunoSEQ multiplex PCR; TCRdb keeps only in-frame clonotypes and omits some of them. This sample has some 2.3 million clones, with roughly 93% found just once. The sample consisted of naive CD4+ T cells from PBMCs. Noted subset: CD45RA+ positively selected. Receptors were obtained from a man aged 18-30 years in good health. Some clones in this sample may be carry-over from other donors' samples.

The gene calls are TRBV28 and TRBJ1-2; D is possibly TRBD1 (5 bases). V was cut by 3 bases and J by 8 bases, with 10 bases left in between. The CDR3 covers 12 residues. Per the germline V gene, CDR1 is MDHEN and CDR2 is SYDVKM. The CDR3 sequence is CASSFYGDGYTF. CDR3 nucleotide sequence: TGTGCCAGCAGTTTTTACGGGGACGGCTACACCTTC.

This clone appeared a single time. This chain uses TRBV28 with TRBJ1-2; TRBD1 might be the D (5 bases). V gave up 6 bases and J gave up 2 bases, with 10 bases separating them. The CDR3 sequence is 13 residues long. Germline V gene sequence: CDR1 MDHEN, CDR2 SYDVKM. The CDR3 is CASRWGLNYGYTF. CDR3 sequence (DNA): TGTGCCAGCAGATGGGGACTAAACTATGGCTACACCTTC.

The rearrangement joins TRBV2 to TRBJ2-7; D unresolved. The ends were cut back, 4 bases at V and 7 bases at J, with 8 bases in the middle. The CDR3 spans 11 residues. Germline assignment: CDR1 SNHLY and CDR2 FYNNEI. This chain's CDR3 is CASSVAFEQYF. CDR3 DNA sequence: TGTGCCAGCAGTGTGGCTTTTGAGCAGTACTTC.

V gene TRBV2 combines with J gene TRBJ2-7, with no clear D. Trimming cost V 6 bases and J 3 bases, with 15 bases left between them. Germline V CDR1 and CDR2: SNHLY, FYNNEI. The CDR3 contains 14 residues. CDR3 loop: CASRGLVGGYEQYF. CDR3 nucleotide sequence: TGTGCCAGCAGAGGATTGGTGGGTGGCTACGAGCAGTACTTC.

V and J are TRBV5-1 and TRBJ2-1; D is perhaps TRBD1 (5 bases). Between the trimmed V and J ends, which lost 1 base and 7 bases, there was a span of 12 bases. CDR1 SGHRS and CDR2 YFSETQ come from the germline V gene. This CDR3 has 14 amino acids. The CDR3 coding sequence is TGCGCCAGCAGCTTGTTTCCAGGGCGGAATGAGCAGTTCTTC. Translated: CASSLFPGRNEQFF. Full variable domain (remainder filled in from reference TRBV5-1 and TRBJ2-1): KAGVTQTPRYLIKTRGQQVTLSCSPISGHRSVSWYQQTPGQGLQFLFEYFSETQRNKGNFPGRFSGRQFSNSRSEMNVSTLELGDSALYLCASSLFPGRNEQFFGPGTRLTVL.

This clone was picked up a small number of times. Different DNA sequences within this sample yield the same CDR3. The chain couples TRBV28 to TRBJ1-1; the D is unclear. Trimming pared 3 bases from V and 3 bases from J, leaving 2 bases between. Germline-derived CDR1 and CDR2 are MDHEN and SYDVKM. This CDR3 region has 11 residues. The CDR3 spells CASSFDTEAFF. The CDR3 nucleotides are TGTGCCAGCAGTTTTGACACTGAAGCTTTCTTT. Full variable domain (outside the CDR3, taken from reference TRBV28 and TRBJ1-1): DVKVTQSSRYLVKRTGEKVFLECVQDMDHENMFWYRQDPGLGLRLIYFSYDVKMKEKGDIPEGYSVSREKKERFSLILESASTNQTSMYLCASSFDTEAFFGQGTRLTVV.

The chain couples TRBV5-4 to TRBJ1-1, with D hard to call. This CDR3 has 14 amino acids. CDR1 is SGHNT and CDR2 is YYREEE in the germline V gene (reference sequence). The V end lost 0 bases, the J end lost 10 bases, and 16 bases lay between the germline ends. Here the CDR3 reads CASSLETFTSLAFF. As DNA, the CDR3 is TGTGCCAGCAGCTTGGAAACCTTCACTTCGTTAGCTTTCTTT.

This CDR3 reads CSATGLEEKLFF. The CDR3 nucleotides are TGCAGCGCAACAGGGTTGGAGGAAAAACTGTTTTTT. J is TRBJ1-4 and V is TRBV29-1, with TRBD1 as a possible D gene (6 bases). Germline CDR1 reads SQVTM; CDR2 reads ANQGSEA. V was cut by 7 bases and J by 8 bases, with 14 bases left in between. The CDR3 extends over 12 amino acids. Supplemented by reference TRBV29-1 and TRBJ1-4, the full variable domain reads SAVISQKPSRDICQRGTSLTIQCQVDSQVTMMFWYRQQPGQSLTLIATANQGSEATYESGFVIDKFPISRPNLTFSTLTVSNMSPEDSSIYLCSATGLEEKLFFGSGTQLSVL.

The genes are TRBV7-9 and TRBJ1-2, with 8 bases that match TRBD1. This CDR3 has 13 amino acids. V shed 7 bases and J 7 bases; nucleotides not matched to a gene: 8. Germline assignment: CDR1 SEHNR and CDR2 FQNEAQ (reference sequence). In DNA form, the CDR3 reads TGTGCCAGCATAGAAGGGACAGGTAGTGGCTACACCTTC. As protein: CASIEGTGSGYTF. Using reference TRBV7-9 and TRBJ1-2 for the parts outside the CDR3, the full variable domain is DTGVSQNPRHKITKRGQNVTFRCDPISEHNRLYWYRQTLGQGPEFLTYFQNEAQLEKSRLLSDRFSAERPKGSFSTLEIQRTEQGDSAMYLCASIEGTGSGYTFGSGTRLTVV.